This T cell receptor (beta chain) was identified in a study of blood T cell repertoires in COVID-19. Study-level information: Donors in the United States, Italy and Spain gave samples during acute or convalescent COVID-19. The cDNA or gDNA used as material had been derived from T cells, B-cell-depleted T cells, or PBMCs.

This CDR3 is built from 16 residues. Original processing notes: Amplification of reference gene primers was used by the study to estimate nucleated cell counts. Assay: immunoSEQ multiplex PCR; the TCRdb copy retains only in-frame clones and omits some. The V and J calls and clone size were taken over from that table, and D and trimming were inferred from the DNA. Among roughly 32,000 clones listed, 90% were seen once. This chain connects TRBV1 to TRBJ1-4; TRBD1 is the table's D call, not checked against the DNA. TRBV1 represents a pseudogene. What was sequenced was peripheral blood. The TCR comes from a man aged 80 or over with acute or convalescent COVID-19. The CDR3 loop reads CTSSRGQGPSFEKLFF. The CDR3 DNA sequence: TGCACCAGCAGCCGGGGACAGGGGCCGAGTTTTGAAAAACTGTTTTTT.